This TCR beta chain was obtained from a study of graft-versus-host responses after intestinal transplantation. On the study more broadly: Every one of the recipients received anti-thymocyte globulin induction and afterwards took tacrolimus and steroids for approximately 3 years. Notes on the study in general: Ileal or blood samples showed some GvH clones first, and such clones were also found in recipient marrow. Graft-versus-host to host-versus-graft clonal ratios in allografts were high in patients with graft-donor T cell macrochimerism.

In regard to this clone: What it binds is unknown.

Germline V lookup: CDR1 SGHDN, CDR2 FVKESK. The CDR3 covers 13 residues. With 7 bases removed from V and 5 bases from J, the gap between germline ends came to 13 bases. Clones were sequenced by immunoSEQ multiplex PCR, and TCRdb holds only the in-frame ones, with some missing. Among roughly 40,000 clones listed, approximately 93% were seen once. Material: PBMCs, obtained 734 days after intestinal transplantation. The chain couples TRBV14 to TRBJ2-3; no firm D call. This sequence was found in a human patient who received an intestinal transplant, so some T cells may come from the graft donor. CDR3 DNA: TGTGCCAGCAACTTGAACGGGCGAGATACGCAGTATTTT. This gives the protein CASNLNGRDTQYF.